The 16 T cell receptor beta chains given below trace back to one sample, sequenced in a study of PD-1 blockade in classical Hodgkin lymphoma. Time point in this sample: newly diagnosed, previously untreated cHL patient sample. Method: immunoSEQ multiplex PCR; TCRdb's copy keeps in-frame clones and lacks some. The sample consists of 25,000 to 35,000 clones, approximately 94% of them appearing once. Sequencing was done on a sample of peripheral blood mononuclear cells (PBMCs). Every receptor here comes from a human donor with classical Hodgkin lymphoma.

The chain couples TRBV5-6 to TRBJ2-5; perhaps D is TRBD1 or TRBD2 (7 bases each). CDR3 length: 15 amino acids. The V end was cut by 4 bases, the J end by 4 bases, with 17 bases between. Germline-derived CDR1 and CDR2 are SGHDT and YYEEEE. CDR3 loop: CASSPRAGGVETQYF. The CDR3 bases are TGTGCCAGCAGCCCCCGAGCAGGGGGGGTAGAGACCCAGTACTTC.

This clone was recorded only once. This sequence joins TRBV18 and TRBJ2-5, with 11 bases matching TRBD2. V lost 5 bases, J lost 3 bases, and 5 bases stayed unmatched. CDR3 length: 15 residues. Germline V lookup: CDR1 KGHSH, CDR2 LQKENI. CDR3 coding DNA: TGTGCCAGCTCATTCGGGACTAGCGGAGAAGAGACCCAGTACTTC. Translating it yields CASSFGTSGEETQYF.

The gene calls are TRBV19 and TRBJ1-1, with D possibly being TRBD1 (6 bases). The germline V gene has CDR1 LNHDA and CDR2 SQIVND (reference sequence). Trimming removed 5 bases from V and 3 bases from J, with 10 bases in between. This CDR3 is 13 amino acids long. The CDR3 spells CASSWGGHTEAFF. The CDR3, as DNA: TGTGCCAGTAGTTGGGGGGGGCACACTGAAGCTTTCTTT.

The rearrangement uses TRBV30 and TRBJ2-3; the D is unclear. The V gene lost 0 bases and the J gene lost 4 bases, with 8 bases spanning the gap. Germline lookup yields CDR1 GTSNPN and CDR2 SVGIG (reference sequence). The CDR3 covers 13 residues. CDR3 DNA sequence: TGTGCCTGGAGTGTAAGGCCTTCAGATACGCAGTATTTT. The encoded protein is CAWSVRPSDTQYF.

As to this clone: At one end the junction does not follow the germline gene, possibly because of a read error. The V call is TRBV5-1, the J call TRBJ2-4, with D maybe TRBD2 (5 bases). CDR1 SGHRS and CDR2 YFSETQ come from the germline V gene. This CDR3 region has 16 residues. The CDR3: CVSSLGWVRGKNIQYF. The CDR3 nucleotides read TGCGTCAGCAGCTTGGGGTGGGTCCGGGGCAAAAACATTCAGTACTTC.

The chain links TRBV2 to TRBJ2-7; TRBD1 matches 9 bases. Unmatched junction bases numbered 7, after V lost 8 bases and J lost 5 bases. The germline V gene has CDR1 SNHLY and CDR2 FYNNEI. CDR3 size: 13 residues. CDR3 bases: TGTGCCAGCTTGGGGACAGGGTCCCACGAGCAGTACTTC. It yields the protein CASLGTGSHEQYF. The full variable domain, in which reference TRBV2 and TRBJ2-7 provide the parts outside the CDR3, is EPEVTQTPSHQVTQMGQEVILRCVPISNHLYFYWYRQILGQKVEFLVSFYNNEISEKSEIFDDQFSVERPDGSNFTLKIRSTKLEDSAMYFCASLGTGSHEQYFGPGTRLTVT.

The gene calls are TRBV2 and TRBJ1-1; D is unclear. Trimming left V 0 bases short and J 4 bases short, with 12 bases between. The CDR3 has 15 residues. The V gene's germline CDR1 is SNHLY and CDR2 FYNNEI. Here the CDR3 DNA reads TGTGCCAGCAGTGAAGCTCCGGGGAAGCCCACTGAAGCTTTCTTT. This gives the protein CASSEAPGKPTEAFF. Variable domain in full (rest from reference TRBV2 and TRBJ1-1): EPEVTQTPSHQVTQMGQEVILRCVPISNHLYFYWYRQILGQKVEFLVSFYNNEISEKSEIFDDQFSVERPDGSNFTLKIRSTKLEDSAMYFCASSEAPGKPTEAFFGQGTRLTVV.

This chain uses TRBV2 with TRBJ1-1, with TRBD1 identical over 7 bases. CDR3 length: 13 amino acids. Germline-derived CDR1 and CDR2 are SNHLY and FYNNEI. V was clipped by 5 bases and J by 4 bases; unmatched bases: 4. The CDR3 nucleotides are TGTGCCAGCAGTCCGACAGGGCGCACTGAAGCTTTCTTT. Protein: CASSPTGRTEAFF. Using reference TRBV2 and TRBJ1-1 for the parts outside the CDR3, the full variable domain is EPEVTQTPSHQVTQMGQEVILRCVPISNHLYFYWYRQILGQKVEFLVSFYNNEISEKSEIFDDQFSVERPDGSNFTLKIRSTKLEDSAMYFCASSPTGRTEAFFGQGTRLTVV.

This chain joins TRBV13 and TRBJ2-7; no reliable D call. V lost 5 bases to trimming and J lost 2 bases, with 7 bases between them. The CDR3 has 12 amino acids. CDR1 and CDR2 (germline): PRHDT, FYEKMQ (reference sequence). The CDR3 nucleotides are TGTGCCAGCAGCCTGATGGCCTACGAGCAGTACTTC. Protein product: CASSLMAYEQYF.

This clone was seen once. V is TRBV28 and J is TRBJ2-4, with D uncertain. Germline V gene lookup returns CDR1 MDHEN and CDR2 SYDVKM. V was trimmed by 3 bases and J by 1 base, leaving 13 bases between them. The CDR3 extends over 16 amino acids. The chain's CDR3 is CASSFTAVGAKNIQYF. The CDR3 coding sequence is TGTGCCAGCAGTTTTACGGCCGTGGGCGCCAAAAACATTCAGTACTTC.

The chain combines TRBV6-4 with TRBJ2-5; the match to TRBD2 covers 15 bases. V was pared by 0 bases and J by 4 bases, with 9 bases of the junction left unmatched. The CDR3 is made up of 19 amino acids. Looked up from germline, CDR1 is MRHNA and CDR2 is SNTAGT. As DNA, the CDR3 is TGTGCCAGCAGTGACTCGATGGGACTAGCGGGAGGTCTGTCAGAGACCCAGTACTTC. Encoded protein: CASSDSMGLAGGLSETQYF.

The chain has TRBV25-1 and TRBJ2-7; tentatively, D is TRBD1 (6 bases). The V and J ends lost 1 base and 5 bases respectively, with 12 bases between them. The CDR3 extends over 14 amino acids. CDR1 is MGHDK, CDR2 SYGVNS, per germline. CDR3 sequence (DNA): TGTGCCAGCAGTGAATTAGACAGGTTAAACGAGCAGTACTTC. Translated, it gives CASSELDRLNEQYF.

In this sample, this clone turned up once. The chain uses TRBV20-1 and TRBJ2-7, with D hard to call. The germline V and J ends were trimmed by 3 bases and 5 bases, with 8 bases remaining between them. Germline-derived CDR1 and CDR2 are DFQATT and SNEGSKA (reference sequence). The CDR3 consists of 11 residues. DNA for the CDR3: TGCAGTGCTAGGGGTAGAAACGAGCAGTACTTC. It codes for CSARGRNEQYF.

CDR3 amino acids: CSVEDSGRTDTQYF. The CDR3, as DNA: TGCAGCGTTGAAGATTCGGGCCGCACAGATACGCAGTATTTT. The V call is TRBV29-1, the J call TRBJ2-3, with D unclear. Germline V gives CDR1 SQVTM, CDR2 ANQGSEA. The CDR3 sequence is 14 residues long. V lost 0 bases, J lost 1 base, and 8 bases lay in between.

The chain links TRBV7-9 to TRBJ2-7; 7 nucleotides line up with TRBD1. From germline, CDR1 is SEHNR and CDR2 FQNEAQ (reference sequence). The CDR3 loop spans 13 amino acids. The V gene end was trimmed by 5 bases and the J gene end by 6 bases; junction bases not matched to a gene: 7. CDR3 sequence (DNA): TGTGCCAGCAGCACGACAGGGTCCGGCGAGCAGTACTTC. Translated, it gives CASSTTGSGEQYF.

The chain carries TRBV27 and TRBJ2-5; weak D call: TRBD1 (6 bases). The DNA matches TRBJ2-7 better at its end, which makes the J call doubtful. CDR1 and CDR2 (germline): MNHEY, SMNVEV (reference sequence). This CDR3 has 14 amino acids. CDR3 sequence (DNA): TGTGCCAGCAGTCCGAAGGACAGACTATACGAGCAGTACTTC. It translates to CASSPKDRLYEQYF.